This T cell receptor (beta chain) was observed in a study of cytomegalovirus exposure and HLA in healthy donors. CDR3 length: 17 residues. Germline V CDR1 and CDR2: SGHAT, FQNNGV. With 5 bases clipped from V and 2 bases from J, the junction kept 13 bases outside the gene matches. The PCR was carried out with 60 Vbeta primers and 13 Jbeta primers. Profiled with immunoSEQ multiplex PCR; TCRdb holds only in-frame clones, not every one. In the table there are about 78,000 clones, approximately 72% of which are singletons. The sequenced sample was PBMCs. The TCR comes from a woman aged 40 to 50 in good health and CMV-seropositive. The V gene is TRBV11-2, the J gene TRBJ2-7, with 9 positions matching TRBD2. CDR3 DNA: TGTGCCAGCAGCGAAATTATAGCGGGAGTTCATCCCTACGAGCAGTACTTC. Translating gives CASSEIIAGVHPYEQYF.